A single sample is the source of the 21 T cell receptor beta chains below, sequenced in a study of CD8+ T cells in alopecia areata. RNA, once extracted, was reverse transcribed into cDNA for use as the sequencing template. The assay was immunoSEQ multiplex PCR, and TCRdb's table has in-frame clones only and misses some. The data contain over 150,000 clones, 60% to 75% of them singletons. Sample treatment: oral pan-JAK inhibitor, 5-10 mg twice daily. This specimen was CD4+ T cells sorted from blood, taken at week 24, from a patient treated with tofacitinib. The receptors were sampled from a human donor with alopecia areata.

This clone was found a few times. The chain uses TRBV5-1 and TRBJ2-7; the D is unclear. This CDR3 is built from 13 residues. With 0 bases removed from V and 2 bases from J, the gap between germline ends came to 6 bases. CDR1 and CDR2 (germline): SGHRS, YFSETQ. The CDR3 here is CASSLEGPYEQYF. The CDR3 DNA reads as TGCGCCAGCAGCTTGGAGGGCCCCTACGAGCAGTACTTC.

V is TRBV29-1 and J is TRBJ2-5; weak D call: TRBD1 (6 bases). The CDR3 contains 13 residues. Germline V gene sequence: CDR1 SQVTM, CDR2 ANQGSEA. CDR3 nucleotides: TGCAGTTATGTGACAGGCGGCGGTGAGACCCAGTACTTC. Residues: CSYVTGGGETQYF.

The CDR3 loop reads CASTGWATDTQYF. The CDR3, as DNA: TGCGCCAGCACGGGTTGGGCCACAGATACGCAGTATTTT. J is TRBJ2-3 and V is TRBV10-2; D call uncertain. This CDR3 contains 13 residues. Per the germline V gene, CDR1 is WSHSY and CDR2 is SAAADI. V was shortened by 7 bases and J by 2 bases, with 10 bases between the two germline ends.

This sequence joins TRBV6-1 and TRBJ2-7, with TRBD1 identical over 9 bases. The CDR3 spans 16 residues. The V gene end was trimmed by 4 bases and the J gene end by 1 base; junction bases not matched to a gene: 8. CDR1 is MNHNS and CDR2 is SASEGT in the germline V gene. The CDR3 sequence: CASSGPGTGLSYEQYF. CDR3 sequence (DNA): TGTGCCAGCAGTGGCCCCGGGACAGGGTTATCCTACGAGCAGTACTTC.

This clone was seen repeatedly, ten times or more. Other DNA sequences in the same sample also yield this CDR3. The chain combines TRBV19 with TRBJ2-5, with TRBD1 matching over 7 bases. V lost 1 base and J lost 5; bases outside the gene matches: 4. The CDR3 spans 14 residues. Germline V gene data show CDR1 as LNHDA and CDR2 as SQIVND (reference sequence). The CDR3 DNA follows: TGTGCCAGTAGTATAGGACAGGGCGCCGAGACCCAGTACTTC. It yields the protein CASSIGQGAETQYF.

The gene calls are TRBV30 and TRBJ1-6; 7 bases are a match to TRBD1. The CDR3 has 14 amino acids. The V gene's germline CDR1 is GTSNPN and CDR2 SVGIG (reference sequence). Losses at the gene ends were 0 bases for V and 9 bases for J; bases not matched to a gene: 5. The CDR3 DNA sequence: TGTGCCTGGAGTGTTCGGCAGGGGGGTTCACCCCTCCACTTT. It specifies CAWSVRQGGSPLHF. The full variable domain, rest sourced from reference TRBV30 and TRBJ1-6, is SQTIHQWPATLVQPVGSPLSLECTVEGTSNPNLYWYRQAAGRGLQLLFYSVGIGQISSEVPQNLSASRPQDRQFILSSKKLLLSDSGFYLCAWSVRQGGSPLHFGNGTRLTVT.

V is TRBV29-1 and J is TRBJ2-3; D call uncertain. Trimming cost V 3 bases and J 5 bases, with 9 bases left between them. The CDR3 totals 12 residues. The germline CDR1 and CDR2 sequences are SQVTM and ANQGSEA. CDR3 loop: CSVEKAGDTQYF. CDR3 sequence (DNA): TGCAGCGTTGAGAAAGCCGGAGATACGCAGTATTTT.

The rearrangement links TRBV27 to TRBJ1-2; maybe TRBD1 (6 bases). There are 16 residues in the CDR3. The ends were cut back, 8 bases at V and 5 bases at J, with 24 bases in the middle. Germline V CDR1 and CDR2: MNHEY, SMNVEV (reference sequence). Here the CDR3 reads CASHTYPYRVRYGYTF. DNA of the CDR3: TGTGCCAGCCATACTTACCCCTACAGGGTAAGATATGGCTACACCTTC.

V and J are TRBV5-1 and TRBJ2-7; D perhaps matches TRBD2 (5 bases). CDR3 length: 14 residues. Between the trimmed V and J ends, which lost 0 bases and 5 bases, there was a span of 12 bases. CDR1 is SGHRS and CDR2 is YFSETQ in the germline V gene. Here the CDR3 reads CASSLEARGNEQYF. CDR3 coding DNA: TGCGCCAGCAGCTTGGAGGCCCGAGGGAACGAGCAGTACTTC.

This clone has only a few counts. The CDR3 sequence: CAWSPGWEQYF. CDR3 nucleotide sequence: TGTGCCTGGAGCCCCGGTTGGGAGCAGTACTTC. The chain is built from TRBV30 and TRBJ2-7; D is ambiguous. The germline CDR1 and CDR2 sequences are GTSNPN and SVGIG (reference sequence). The V end lost 3 bases, the J end lost 7 bases, and 10 bases lay between the germline ends. The CDR3 runs 11 residues.

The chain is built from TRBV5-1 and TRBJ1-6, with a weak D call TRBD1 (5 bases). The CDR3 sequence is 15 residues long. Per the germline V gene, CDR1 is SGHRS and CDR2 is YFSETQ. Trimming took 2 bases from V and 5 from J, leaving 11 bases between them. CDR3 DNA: TGCGCCAGCAGCTTTTCGGGACGCGATAATTCACCCCTCCACTTT. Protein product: CASSFSGRDNSPLHF.

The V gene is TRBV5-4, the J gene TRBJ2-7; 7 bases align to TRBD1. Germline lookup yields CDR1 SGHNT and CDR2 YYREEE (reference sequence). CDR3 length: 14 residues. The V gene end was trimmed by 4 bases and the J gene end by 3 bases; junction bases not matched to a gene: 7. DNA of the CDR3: TGTGCCAGCAGCCCTAGGGACAGACACTACGAGCAGTACTTC. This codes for CASSPRDRHYEQYF. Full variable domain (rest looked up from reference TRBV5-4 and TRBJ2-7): ETGVTQSPTHLIKTRGQQVTLRCSSQSGHNTVSWYQQALGQGPQFIFQYYREEENGRGNFPPRFSGLQFPNYSSELNVNALELDDSALYLCASSPRDRHYEQYFGPGTRLTVT.

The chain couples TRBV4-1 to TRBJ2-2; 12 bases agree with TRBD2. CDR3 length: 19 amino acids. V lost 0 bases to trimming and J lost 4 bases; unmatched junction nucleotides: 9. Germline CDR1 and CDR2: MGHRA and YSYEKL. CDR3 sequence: CASSQDPTSGGAITGELFF. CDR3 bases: TGCGCCAGCAGCCAAGATCCGACTAGCGGGGGAGCAATCACCGGGGAGCTGTTTTTT.

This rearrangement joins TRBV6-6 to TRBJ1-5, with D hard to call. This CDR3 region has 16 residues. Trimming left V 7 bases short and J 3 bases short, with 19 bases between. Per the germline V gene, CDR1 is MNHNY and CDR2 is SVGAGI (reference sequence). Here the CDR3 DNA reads TGTGCCAGCACCCCACCCTCTAGGAAAAACAATCAGCCCCAGCATTTT. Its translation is CASTPPSRKNNQPQHF.

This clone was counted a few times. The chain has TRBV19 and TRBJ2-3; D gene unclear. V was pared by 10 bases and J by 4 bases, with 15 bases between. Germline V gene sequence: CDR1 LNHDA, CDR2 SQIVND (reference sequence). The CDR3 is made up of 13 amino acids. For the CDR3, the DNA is TGTGCCACAGGACGTCGACCGGCAGATACGCAGTATTTT. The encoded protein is CATGRRPADTQYF.

As DNA, the CDR3 is TGTGCCAGCAGCTTAGGGGGGCCCGAGGTTGTCTATGGCTACACCTTC. This sequence encodes CASSLGGPEVVYGYTF. The V call is TRBV7-9, the J call TRBJ1-2; possibly TRBD1 for D (6 bases). CDR1 is SEHNR and CDR2 is FQNEAQ in the germline V gene (reference sequence). Trimming removed 1 base from V and 4 bases from J, with 16 bases in between. The CDR3 is 16 amino acids.

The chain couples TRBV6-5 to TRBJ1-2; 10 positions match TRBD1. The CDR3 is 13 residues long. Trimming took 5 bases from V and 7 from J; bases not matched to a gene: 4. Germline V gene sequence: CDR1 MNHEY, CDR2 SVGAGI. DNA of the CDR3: TGTGCCAGCAGTGAAAGGACAGGGGGTGGCTACACCTTC. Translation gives CASSERTGGGYTF.

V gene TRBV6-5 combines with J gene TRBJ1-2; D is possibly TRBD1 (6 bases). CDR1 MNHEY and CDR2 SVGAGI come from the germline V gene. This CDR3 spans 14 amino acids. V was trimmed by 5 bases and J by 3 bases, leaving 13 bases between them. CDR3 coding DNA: TGTGCCAGCAGTGAAAGCAGGGGTTACTATGGCTACACCTTC. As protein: CASSESRGYYGYTF.

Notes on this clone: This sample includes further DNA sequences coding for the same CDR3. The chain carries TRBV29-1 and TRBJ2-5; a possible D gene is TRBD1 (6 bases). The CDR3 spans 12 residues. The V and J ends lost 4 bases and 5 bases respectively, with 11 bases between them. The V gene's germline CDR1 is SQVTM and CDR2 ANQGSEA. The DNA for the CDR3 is TGCAGCGTTGGAGGGGGTAGGGAGACCCAGTACTTC. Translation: CSVGGGRETQYF. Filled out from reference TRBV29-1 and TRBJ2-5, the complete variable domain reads SAVISQKPSRDICQRGTSLTIQCQVDSQVTMMFWYRQQPGQSLTLIATANQGSEATYESGFVIDKFPISRPNLTFSTLTVSNMSPEDSSIYLCSVGGGRETQYFGPGTRLLVL.

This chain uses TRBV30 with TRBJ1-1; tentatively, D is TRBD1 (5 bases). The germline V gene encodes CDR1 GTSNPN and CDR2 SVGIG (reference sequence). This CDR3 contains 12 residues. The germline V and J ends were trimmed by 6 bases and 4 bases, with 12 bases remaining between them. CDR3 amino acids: CACSPRGTEAFF. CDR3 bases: TGTGCCTGCTCTCCGAGGGGCACTGAAGCTTTCTTT.

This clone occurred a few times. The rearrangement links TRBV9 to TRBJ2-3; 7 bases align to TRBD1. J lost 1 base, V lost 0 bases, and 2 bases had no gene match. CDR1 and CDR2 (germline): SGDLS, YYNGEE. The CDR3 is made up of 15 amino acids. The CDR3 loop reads CASSVGDSRTDTQYF. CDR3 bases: TGTGCCAGCAGCGTAGGGGACAGCCGCACAGATACGCAGTATTTT.